The sequence of this T cell receptor (beta chain) was determined in a study of blood T cell repertoires in COVID-19. Study information: Some COVID-19 samples were acute and others convalescent; all came from the United States, Italy and Spain. From T cells, B-cell-depleted T cells, or PBMCs came the material, which was cDNA or gDNA.

In the source study's methods: Nucleated cell counts were estimated from reference gene primer amplification. This table comes from immunoSEQ multiplex PCR, and its TCRdb copy is limited to in-frame clones, with some not included. V and J calls and clone size are as listed in that table; D and trimming were resolved from the DNA. The data hold fewer than 700,000 clones, with 70% to 90% observed a single time. Germline V lookup: CDR1 SGHKS, CDR2 YYEKEE (reference sequence). The CDR3 consists of 14 residues. Germline trimming cut 3 bases from V and 8 bases from J; bases unmatched to any gene: 5. Seattle researchers signed up patients amid active infection and tracked them longitudinally.

The rearrangement uses TRBV5-5 and TRBJ1-4, with 9 bases fitting TRBD1. This receptor was taken from a woman between 50 and 59 years old with COVID-19, enrolled during active disease. Input material: peripheral blood. In DNA, the CDR3 is TGTGCCAGCAGCTCCGACAGGGGGTGGGAAAAACTGTTTTTT. It specifies CASSSDRGWEKLFF.